What follows are 26 T cell receptor beta chains derived from one specimen sequenced in a study of CD8 T cells in ankylosing spondylitis. MiXCR, applied by TCRdb to the 5' RACE reads, yields one record per CDR3 protein. The sample contains around 130,000 distinct CDR3 sequences, roughly an eighth of which appear only once. The sample taken for sequencing was blood, either unsorted or a sorted T cell fraction (not recorded which). Source of these receptors: a female donor with ankylosing spondylitis or in good health (not recorded which).

The V gene is TRBV19, the J gene TRBJ1-2; D ambiguous. The CDR3 has 14 residues. CDR1 and CDR2 (germline): LNHDA, SQIVND (reference sequence). V lost 3 bases to trimming and J lost 2 bases, with 10 bases between them. The DNA of the CDR3 is TGTGCCAGTAGTATTGTCTTACAGAACTATGGCTACACCTTC. Protein: CASSIVLQNYGYTF.

In this sample, this clonotype turned up a few times. The chain carries TRBV7-8 and TRBJ2-2; tentative D call: TRBD1 (6 bases). The CDR3 sequence is 17 residues long. The germline V gene has CDR1 SGHVS and CDR2 FQNEAQ. Deletions cut 3 bases from V and 0 bases from J, with 14 bases between. CDR3 residues: CASSFIQGFANTGELFF. Written as DNA, the CDR3 is TGTGCCAGCAGCTTCATCCAGGGGTTCGCGAACACCGGGGAGCTGTTTTTT.

This clonotype was picked up many times. The J gene is TRBJ2-3, the V gene TRBV6-1; 12 bases are shared with TRBD2. Per the germline V gene, CDR1 is MNHNS and CDR2 is SASEGT. V gave up 6 bases and J gave up 3 bases; unmatched junction bases: 1. The CDR3 has 14 amino acids. The CDR3 coding sequence is TGTGCCAGCAGAGGACTAGCGGGGACAGATACGCAGTATTTT. Translated, it gives CASRGLAGTDTQYF.

This clonotype was observed a handful of times. The chain couples TRBV4-2 to TRBJ2-7, with D unresolved. Trimming removed 0 bases from V and 6 bases from J, with 12 bases in between. The CDR3 loop spans 14 amino acids. The germline V gene has CDR1 LGHNA and CDR2 YNFKEQ. The CDR3 coding sequence is TGTGCCAGCAGCCAAGAAACGAGCTTCGGCGAGCAGTACTTC. This codes for CASSQETSFGEQYF.

This clonotype was counted between two and nine times. This chain links TRBV5-1 with TRBJ2-1; TRBD2 might be the D (5 bases). The CDR3 totals 16 residues. Germline lookup yields CDR1 SGHRS and CDR2 YFSETQ. V was pared by 1 base and J by 0 bases, with 11 bases between. The DNA of the CDR3 is TGCGCCAGCAGCTTGCTGGCGGGCAGCTCCTACAATGAGCAGTTCTTC. Translation gives CASSLLAGSSYNEQFF.

V usage is TRBV28 and J usage is TRBJ1-5; TRBD1 aligns across 8 bases. V lost 7 bases and J lost 2; bases outside the gene matches: 7. The CDR3 covers 15 residues. Looked up from germline, CDR1 is MDHEN and CDR2 is SYDVKM. CDR3 region: CASTARGRGNQPQHF. The CDR3 DNA is TGTGCCAGCACCGCCAGGGGGCGAGGCAATCAGCCCCAGCATTTT.

The J gene is TRBJ1-1, the V gene TRBV6-6; a possible D gene is TRBD1 (6 bases). From germline, CDR1 is MNHNY and CDR2 SVGAGI (reference sequence). The V end was cut by 8 bases, the J end by 8 bases, with 15 bases between. This CDR3 has 12 amino acids. DNA of the CDR3: TGTGCCAGCGGAGTCATACAGGGCGAAGCTTTCTTT. Residues: CASGVIQGEAFF.

This clonotype was counted only a few times. This chain links TRBV11-3 with TRBJ2-1; TRBD2 agrees at 11 bases. V dropped 5 bases and J dropped 7; count of bases not matched to a gene: 7. CDR3 size: 15 residues. Looked up from germline, CDR1 is SGHNT and CDR2 is YENEEA. CDR3 in amino acids: CASSATSGRLNEQFF. The CDR3 bases are TGTGCCAGCAGCGCAACTAGCGGGAGATTGAATGAGCAGTTCTTC.

The rearrangement joins TRBV6-1 to TRBJ1-5; D is undetermined. Germline-derived CDR1 and CDR2 are MNHNS and SASEGT. V gave up 7 bases and J gave up 0 bases, with 13 bases separating them. The CDR3 runs 15 residues. CDR3 sequence reads: CASILIPYSNQPQHF. The CDR3, as DNA: TGTGCCAGCATCCTCATCCCCTATAGCAATCAGCCCCAGCATTTT.

This clonotype was seen a handful of times. The V and J genes are TRBV5-1 and TRBJ2-3; no clear D gene. Germline V gene sequence: CDR1 SGHRS, CDR2 YFSETQ. V lost 1 base to trimming and J lost 0 bases, with 12 bases between them. CDR3 length equals 16 residues. DNA for the CDR3: TGCGCCAGCAGCTTGTTAATTGGCAGAAGCACAGATACGCAGTATTTT. This encodes CASSLLIGRSTDTQYF.

The V call is TRBV20-1, the J call TRBJ1-4, with TRBD1 matching 10 bases. V shed 5 bases and J 8 bases; nucleotides not matched to a gene: 11. The V gene's germline CDR1 is DFQATT and CDR2 SNEGSKA (reference sequence). CDR3 length: 15 residues. Written as DNA, the CDR3 is TGCAGTGCTCCCCAGCCGGGGACAGGGGAAGAAAAACTGTTTTTT. The encoded protein is CSAPQPGTGEEKLFF.

This CDR3 is CATSSGTGEFGYTF. The CDR3 region has the DNA TGTGCCACCAGCAGCGGGACAGGGGAATTTGGCTACACCTTC. The chain combines TRBV15 with TRBJ1-2, with TRBD1 matching over 10 bases. Germline CDR1 is LNHNV and CDR2 is YYDKDF (reference sequence). The CDR3 consists of 14 residues. J was trimmed by 7 bases and V by 3 bases; bases with no gene match: 5.

Notes on this clonotype: A single base separates this from a much larger clone, so it may be a read error. The chain is built from TRBV6-1 and TRBJ2-1; D is possibly TRBD1 (5 bases). This CDR3 is 14 amino acids long. Germline CDR1 reads MNHNS; CDR2 reads SASEGT. The V and J ends lost 5 bases and 9 bases respectively, with 17 bases between them. CDR3 in amino acids: CASSPPGLGSEQFF. CDR3 DNA sequence: TGTGCCAGCAGTCCCCCAGGGTTAGGAAGTGAGCAGTTCTTC.

J is TRBJ1-2 and V is TRBV5-1; no clear D. Per the germline V gene, CDR1 is SGHRS and CDR2 is YFSETQ. This CDR3 spans 13 amino acids. Trimming cost V 3 bases and J 2 bases, with 8 bases left between them. Written as DNA, the CDR3 is TGCGCCAGCAGCTCGGACGGAAACTATGGCTACACCTTC. Translation gives CASSSDGNYGYTF. The whole variable domain, remainder taken from reference TRBV5-1 and TRBJ1-2, is KAGVTQTPRYLIKTRGQQVTLSCSPISGHRSVSWYQQTPGQGLQFLFEYFSETQRNKGNFPGRFSGRQFSNSRSEMNVSTLELGDSALYLCASSSDGNYGYTFGSGTRLTVV.

The V and J genes are TRBV20-1 and TRBJ2-1; TRBD2 matches at 10 bases. CDR1 and CDR2 (germline): DFQATT, SNEGSKA (reference sequence). The CDR3 runs 15 residues. The V gene end was trimmed by 0 bases and the J gene end by 10 bases; junction bases not matched to a gene: 9. The DNA of the CDR3 is TGCAGTGCTAGAGATGGGACTAGCGCCCTCCGGGAGCAGTTCTTC. This gives the protein CSARDGTSALREQFF.

The table lists this clonotype with a few counts. The rearrangement uses TRBV2 and TRBJ2-2, with TRBD2 identical over 8 bases. J was trimmed by 6 bases and V by 6 bases; bases with no gene match: 12. Germline lookup yields CDR1 SNHLY and CDR2 FYNNEI. This CDR3 has 16 amino acids. Here the CDR3 reads CASRAGGERGSGELFF. DNA of the CDR3: TGTGCCAGCAGGGCCGGAGGGGAGCGGGGGTCCGGGGAGCTGTTTTTT. Combining the CDR3 with reference TRBV2 and TRBJ2-2 gives the whole variable domain EPEVTQTPSHQVTQMGQEVILRCVPISNHLYFYWYRQILGQKVEFLVSFYNNEISEKSEIFDDQFSVERPDGSNFTLKIRSTKLEDSAMYFCASRAGGERGSGELFFGEGSRLTVL.

Remarks on this clonotype: This could be a read error, since a much larger clone is one nucleotide away. This rearrangement joins TRBV11-2 to TRBJ2-1; D is unresolved. The CDR3 spans 13 residues. Germline assignment: CDR1 SGHAT and CDR2 FQNNGV. CDR3 residues: CASSLITGAEHFF. The DNA for the CDR3 is TGTGCCAGCAGCTTGATAACGGGTGCTGAGCACTTCTTC.

This clonotype appeared a single time. Possible read error: a much larger clone is one base away. The V and J genes are TRBV5-5 and TRBJ1-3; D unresolved. Per the germline V gene, CDR1 is SGHKS and CDR2 is YYEKEE (reference sequence). The CDR3 loop spans 17 amino acids. DNA of the CDR3: TGTACCAGCAGCCCGGCCCCACCAGGCAGCTCTGGAAACACCATATATTTT. Its protein product is CTSSPAPPGSSGNTIYF. The whole variable domain, remainder taken from reference TRBV5-5 and TRBJ1-3, is DAGVTQSPTHLIKTRGQQVTLRCSPISGHKSVSWYQQVLGQGPQFIFQYYEKEERGRGNFPDRFSARQFPNYSSELNVNALLLGDSALYLCTSSPAPPGSSGNTIYFGEGSWLTVV.

This clonotype was counted at least ten times. This sequence joins TRBV12-3 or TRBV12-4 and TRBJ2-3; no firm D call. This CDR3 region has 13 residues. Trimming pared 8 bases from V and 0 bases from J, leaving 9 bases between. The CDR3 DNA is TGTGCCAGCCGGTTGGGGAGCACAGATACGCAGTATTTT. This gives the protein CASRLGSTDTQYF.

This clonotype was seen a handful of times. This chain joins TRBV20-1 and TRBJ2-3; D gene unclear. Looked up from germline, CDR1 is DFQATT and CDR2 is SNEGSKA (reference sequence). V lost 1 base and J lost 2, with 13 bases in between. CDR3 size: 15 residues. The CDR3 loop is CSARGDTYYTDTQYF. In DNA form, the CDR3 reads TGCAGTGCTAGAGGTGACACATACTACACAGATACGCAGTATTTT.

The chain links TRBV5-1 to TRBJ2-7, with D possibly TRBD2 on 6 matching bases. This CDR3 is 17 amino acids long. CDR1 and CDR2 (germline): SGHRS, YFSETQ. With 1 base removed from V and 3 bases from J, the gap between germline ends came to 20 bases. The CDR3 nucleotides read TGCGCCAGCAGCTTGTTGTTTACAGCGGCGGAGGGCTACGAGCAGTACTTC. It translates to CASSLLFTAAEGYEQYF.

J is TRBJ2-6 and V is TRBV12-3 or TRBV12-4; D gene ambiguous. Trimming took off 6 bases at V and 3 bases at J, with 9 bases between the two ends. The CDR3 has 14 residues. The chain's CDR3 is CASRNGGGANVLTF. Written as DNA, the CDR3 is TGTGCCAGCAGGAATGGTGGTGGGGCCAACGTCCTGACTTTC.

The V gene is TRBV12-3 or TRBV12-4, the J gene TRBJ2-1; D is undetermined. The CDR3 loop spans 13 amino acids. V gave up 3 bases and J gave up 7 bases, with 10 bases separating them. As DNA, the CDR3 is TGTGCCAGCAGTTTTTATTCTGTTAATGAGCAGTTCTTC. Its protein is CASSFYSVNEQFF.

This clonotype was recorded many times. The chain carries TRBV12-3 or TRBV12-4 and TRBJ2-1, with 7 bases lining up with TRBD1. The CDR3 loop spans 15 amino acids. The junction had 4 bases not matched to a gene; V was cut back by 1 base and J by 4 bases. The DNA of the CDR3 is TGTGCCAGCAGTTTAGAAGGGACAGCATACAATGAGCAGTTCTTC. This encodes CASSLEGTAYNEQFF.

Only a few counts were recorded for this clonotype. The chain recombines TRBV19 with TRBJ2-6; D is possibly TRBD2 (5 bases). Germline values: CDR1 LNHDA, CDR2 SQIVND (reference sequence). There are 20 residues in the CDR3. V lost 5 bases, J lost 4 bases, and 27 bases lay in between. DNA of the CDR3: TGTGCCAGTAGTGGTTACCCGGGTCTAGCCTCAGGAGCGGGGGCCAACGTCCTGACTTTC. Its protein product is CASSGYPGLASGAGANVLTF.

This clonotype was observed many times. This chain joins TRBV5-6 and TRBJ2-7; the D gene could be TRBD1 or TRBD2 (5 bases each). This CDR3 is built from 15 residues. V lost 4 bases and J 2 bases, leaving 16 bases between the germline ends. Germline assignment: CDR1 SGHDT and CDR2 YYEEEE. CDR3 DNA sequence: TGTGCCAGCAGCACTAGGGGTAGTCGGACCTACGAGCAGTACTTC. This sequence encodes CASSTRGSRTYEQYF.